These T cell receptor beta chains were read from a single sample in a study of cytomegalovirus exposure and HLA in healthy donors. Profiled with immunoSEQ multiplex PCR; TCRdb holds only in-frame clones, not every one. This table holds around 140,000 clones, about 80% found once. The specimen sequenced was PBMCs. These receptors came from a woman in her fifties or sixties in good health and CMV-seropositive. Both conserved end residues are part of each CDR3. D genes are given only for firm matches. Clone size is stated in some rows and not others, as once, few, many or a class when expanded.

d_gene	v_gene	j_gene	abundance	CDR3aa	CDR3nt
TRBD2	TRBV7-8	TRBJ2-7	-	CASSLGELAGAYEQYF	TGTGCCAGCAGCTTAGGGGAGCTAGCGGGAGCCTACGAGCAGTACTTC
TRBD1	TRBV11-2	TRBJ2-7	-	CASRPTGVHEQYF	TGTGCCAGCAGGCCTACAGGGGTCCACGAGCAGTACTTC
TRBD1	TRBV28	TRBJ1-3	-	CASGTRQGGSGNTIYF	TGTGCCAGCGGAACCCGACAGGGGGGCTCTGGAAACACCATATATTTT
TRBD1	TRBV4-3	TRBJ1-1	few	CASSQTTGAYTEAFF	TGCGCCAGCAGCCAGACCACAGGGGCGTACACTGAAGCTTTCTTT
-	TRBV19	TRBJ2-2	-	CASSQGGGTGELFF	TGTGCCAGTAGCCAAGGGGGTGGAACCGGGGAGCTGTTTTTT
-	TRBV12-2	TRBJ2-4	-	CASRFYSGQGSFLAKNIQYF	TGTGCAAGTCGCTTCTACTCGGGACAGGGATCGTTTCTAGCCAAAAACATTCAGTACTTC
TRBD1	TRBV7-2	TRBJ1-5	-	CASSPGGTGNQPQHF	TGTGCCAGCAGCCCAGGGGGCACGGGCAATCAGCCCCAGCATTTT
-	TRBV4-1	TRBJ2-7	once	CASSQDPTLAGESSYEQYF	TGCGCCAGCAGCCAAGATCCCACCCTGGCTGGGGAGAGCTCCTACGAGCAGTACTTC
-	TRBV7-9	TRBJ1-1	few	CASNLRLGENTEAFF	TGTGCCAGCAACCTTCGCTTAGGGGAGAACACTGAAGCTTTCTTT
TRBD2	TRBV30	TRBJ2-1	few	CAVSGSQTYNEQFF	TGTGCCGTTAGCGGGAGTCAAACCTACAATGAGCAGTTCTTC
-	TRBV7-3	TRBJ2-1	-	CASSLDPGGWADNEQFF	TGTGCCAGCAGCTTAGACCCAGGGGGGTGGGCGGACAATGAGCAGTTCTTC
-	TRBV7-9	TRBJ2-7	-	CASSPTFYEQYF	TGTGCCAGCAGCCCCACTTTCTACGAGCAGTACTTC
-	TRBV5-4	TRBJ2-7	-	CASSLGGQATYEQYF	TGTGCCAGCAGCTTGGGGGGGCAAGCGACCTACGAGCAGTACTTC
TRBD1	TRBV4-2	TRBJ1-2	once	CASSQGHTGDYGYTF	TGTGCCAGCAGCCAGGGGCACACAGGGGACTATGGCTACACCTTC
TRBD1	TRBV7-6	TRBJ2-4	-	CASSPRQGQAKNIQYF	TGTGCCAGCAGCCCCCGACAGGGGCAAGCCAAAAACATTCAGTACTTC
TRBD2	TRBV6-5	TRBJ2-7	-	CASSYWASGVNYEQYF	TGTGCCAGCAGTTACTGGGCTAGCGGAGTCAACTACGAGCAGTACTTC
TRBD1	TRBV27	TRBJ2-1	-	CASNPGQGPREQFF	TGTGCCAGCAATCCGGGACAGGGACCACGTGAGCAGTTCTTC
-	TRBV6-5	TRBJ1-2	-	CASLGGGRGGYTF	TGTGCCAGTCTCGGGGGGGGCCGGGGTGGCTACACCTTC
TRBD1	TRBV6-1	TRBJ1-5	-	CASSGVLGQGSNQPQHF	TGTGCCAGCAGTGGGGTCCTCGGACAGGGGAGCAATCAGCCCCAGCATTTT
TRBD1	TRBV18	TRBJ1-3	-	CASSAYRDRGGNTIYF	TGTGCCAGCTCAGCGTACCGGGACAGGGGTGGAAACACCATATATTTT
-	TRBV30	TRBJ2-2	-	CAWSVLGVGTGELFF	TGTGCCTGGAGTGTACTGGGAGTTGGCACCGGGGAGCTGTTTTTT
TRBD1	TRBV7-2	TRBJ1-2	-	CASSLGQGAIGYTF	TGTGCCAGCAGCTTAGGGCAGGGGGCCATTGGCTACACCTTC
-	TRBV4-1	TRBJ2-5	-	CASAKAPDRIETQYF	TGCGCCAGCGCCAAAGCCCCTGACAGGATAGAGACCCAGTACTTC
-	TRBV30	TRBJ2-7	-	CAWSKNRGGEQYF	TGTGCCTGGAGCAAAAATCGGGGAGGCGAGCAGTACTTC
-	TRBV5-1	TRBJ1-3	few	CASADGNTIYF	TGCGCCAGCGCGGATGGAAACACCATATATTTT
TRBD2	TRBV5-6	TRBJ2-7	-	CASSWGLAGVTEQYF	TGTGCCAGCAGCTGGGGTCTAGCGGGAGTGACCGAGCAGTACTTC
-	TRBV5-1	TRBJ2-2	few	CASSLFRVRDTGELFF	TGCGCCAGCAGCTTGTTTCGGGTCAGGGACACCGGGGAGCTGTTTTTT
-	TRBV9	TRBJ1-1	once	CASGDNLNTEAFF	TGTGCCAGCGGGGACAACCTGAACACTGAAGCTTTCTTT
-	TRBV29-1	TRBJ2-5	-	CSVFSFETQYF	TGCAGCGTATTTAGCTTCGAGACCCAGTACTTC
-	TRBV5-1	TRBJ1-4	-	CASSPPGEEKLFF	TGCGCCAGCAGCCCTCCCGGGGAAGAAAAACTGTTTTTT
-	TRBV27	TRBJ2-7	-	CASSLFPGAVDEQYF	TGTGCCAGCAGTTTATTCCCGGGAGCTGTGGACGAGCAGTACTTC
-	TRBV2	TRBJ2-7	few	CASALGRVNEQYF	TGTGCCAGCGCCTTGGGCAGGGTGAACGAGCAGTACTTC
-	TRBV2	TRBJ1-4	-	CASGLMDPLGEKLFF	TGTGCCAGCGGACTGATGGACCCTCTAGGGGAAAAACTGTTTTTT
TRBD1	TRBV2	TRBJ2-5	-	CASRRDRGQETQYF	TGTGCCAGCAGGCGGGACAGGGGCCAAGAGACCCAGTACTTC
TRBD2	TRBV7-8	TRBJ2-1	-	CASSLGLAGGDNEQFF	TGTGCCAGCAGCTTAGGACTAGCGGGAGGGGACAATGAGCAGTTCTTC
TRBD1	TRBV6-5	TRBJ2-7	-	CASQGARTYEQYF	TGTGCCAGCCAGGGGGCTAGGACCTACGAGCAGTACTTC
TRBD1	TRBV4-3	TRBJ1-6	-	CASSQDRQGVINSPLHF	TGCGCCAGCAGCCAAGATCGGCAGGGGGTTATTAATTCACCCCTCCACTTT
-	TRBV6-5	TRBJ2-7	-	CASSYGLAANYEQYF	TGTGCCAGCAGTTACGGGTTAGCGGCGAACTACGAGCAGTACTTC
-	TRBV7-2	TRBJ2-7	-	CASSTGVTYEQYF	TGTGCCAGCAGCACCGGAGTTACCTACGAGCAGTACTTC
TRBD2	TRBV7-2	TRBJ2-3	-	CASSPGEGRGLTDTQYF	TGTGCCAGCAGCCCTGGGGAGGGTCGTGGGTTGACAGATACGCAGTATTTT
TRBD2	TRBV27	TRBJ2-1	few	CASRLAGPHNEQFF	TGTGCCAGCAGACTAGCGGGGCCACACAATGAGCAGTTCTTC
TRBD1	TRBV7-9	TRBJ2-3	once	CASSPDRGLTDTQYF	TGTGCCAGCAGCCCCGATAGGGGGCTCACAGATACGCAGTATTTT
TRBD1	TRBV10-3	TRBJ1-2	once	CAISEDRDSGYTF	TGTGCCATCAGTGAAGACAGGGACTCTGGCTACACCTTC
-	TRBV7-3	TRBJ2-7	-	CASSLTWVGVQQYF	TGTGCCAGCAGCTTAACCTGGGTGGGCGTACAGCAGTACTTC
TRBD2	TRBV30	TRBJ2-7	-	CAWSTPPGGRPREQYF	TGTGCCTGGAGTACACCCCCCGGCGGGAGGCCACGCGAGCAGTACTTC
TRBD1	TRBV5-5	TRBJ2-1	-	CASSIGQGRSYNEQFF	TGTGCCAGCAGTATTGGACAGGGTCGCTCCTACAATGAGCAGTTCTTC